The source of this T cell receptor (beta chain) is a study of T cell responses to AZD1222 COVID-19 vaccine. Study-level findings and limits: Donors were mostly white British, more females; clonal diversity possibly underestimated. Unmutated regions of variants are reportedly targeted by nearly half of spike-specific TCRs. Two doses of AZD1222 preceded a rise in Spike-specific TCR breadth and depth. Across spike, vaccine-associated CD4 TCRs were found, dominant at 160-218 and 743-854.

Germline V lookup: CDR1 SGHTA, CDR2 FQGNSA. This CDR3 comprises 13 residues. V was pared by 5 bases and J by 4 bases, with 11 bases between. Method: immunoSEQ multiplex PCR; TCRdb's copy keeps in-frame clones and lacks some. The sample has around 120,000 clones, 70% to 90% seen once; the top ten hold roughly 3.9%. As regards this clone: Its antigen is unidentified.

This chain uses TRBV7-2 with TRBJ1-2; TRBD1 might be the D (5 bases). This sample comprised peripheral blood, obtained on day 0 of MenACWY control vaccination. The source is an adult in good health. CDR3: CASSPGPLYGYTF. The CDR3 region has the DNA TGTGCCAGCAGCCCGGGACCCCTCTATGGCTACACCTTC.